These 10 T cell receptor beta chains came from one sample sequenced in a study of beta chain features in type 1 diabetes. These TCRs' antigens remain unknown. All of the isolated RNA was reverse transcribed, so expressed TCRB transcripts were sequenced. Measured with immunoSEQ multiplex PCR; TCRdb has only the in-frame clones, and not every one. Here the sample spans 120,000 or so clones, roughly 17% being singletons. Notes on the study in general: Patients with Type 1 diabetes showed moderately but significantly shorter TCRB CDR3s in all four CD4+ subsets.

Input material: central memory CD4+ T cells from blood. These receptors were obtained from a man younger than 35 with type 1 diabetes.

The table lists this clone with a few counts. The rearrangement links TRBV5-6 to TRBJ2-5, with 12 bases aligning to TRBD1. Looked up from germline, CDR1 is SGHDT and CDR2 is YYEEEE. J lost 5 bases, V lost 0 bases, and 5 bases had no gene match. CDR3 size: 16 residues. This CDR3 reads CASSLGDRGLTETQYF. The CDR3 nucleotides are TGTGCCAGCAGCTTGGGGGACAGGGGGCTAACGGAGACCCAGTACTTC.

V gene TRBV7-9 combines with J gene TRBJ1-1; weak D call: TRBD1 (6 bases). The V end was cut by 2 bases, the J end by 3 bases, with 10 bases between. CDR1 and CDR2 (germline): SEHNR, FQNEAQ (reference sequence). The CDR3 has 14 residues. The chain's CDR3 is CASSLLAGDTEAFF. CDR3 coding DNA: TGTGCCAGCAGCTTATTAGCAGGGGACACTGAAGCTTTCTTT.

The rearrangement joins TRBV6-5 to TRBJ1-4, with unresolved D. V was trimmed by 6 bases and J by 5 bases, leaving 4 bases between them. The CDR3 consists of 11 residues. Germline values: CDR1 MNHEY, CDR2 SVGAGI. The CDR3 region is CASRSNEKLFF. The CDR3, as DNA: TGTGCCAGCAGAAGCAATGAAAAACTGTTTTTT.

This clone came up many times. V is TRBV5-1 and J is TRBJ2-5; 7 bases align to TRBD1. The V gene end was trimmed by 0 bases and the J gene end by 4 bases; junction bases not matched to a gene: 3. Germline V gene data show CDR1 as SGHRS and CDR2 as YFSETQ. The CDR3 totals 14 residues. The chain's CDR3 is CASSLATGVETQYF. CDR3 DNA sequence: TGCGCCAGCAGCTTGGCAACAGGGGTAGAGACCCAGTACTTC.

This chain uses TRBV18 with TRBJ2-7, with a tentative D call TRBD2 (7 bases). CDR1 is KGHSH and CDR2 is LQKENI in the germline V gene. The V gene lost 9 bases and the J gene lost 4 bases, with 22 bases spanning the gap. This CDR3 region has 15 residues. DNA for the CDR3: TGTGCCAGTACCCTAGGGCGGGGGCCCTCGTACGAGCAGTACTTC. It specifies CASTLGRGPSYEQYF.

The V call is TRBV2, the J call TRBJ1-1; D not resolved. V lost 8 bases, J lost 6 bases, and 10 bases lay in between. Germline-derived CDR1 and CDR2 are SNHLY and FYNNEI. CDR3 length equals 11 residues. The CDR3 sequence is CASEYVAEAFF. CDR3 in DNA: TGTGCCAGCGAGTATGTTGCTGAAGCTTTCTTT. Drawing the rest from reference TRBV2 and TRBJ1-1, the complete variable domain is EPEVTQTPSHQVTQMGQEVILRCVPISNHLYFYWYRQILGQKVEFLVSFYNNEISEKSEIFDDQFSVERPDGSNFTLKIRSTKLEDSAMYFCASEYVAEAFFGQGTRLTVV.

CDR3 in DNA: TGCGCCAGCAGCTTGGGACCGGGCCAGCCCCAGCATTTT. Translating gives CASSLGPGQPQHF. The V gene is TRBV5-1, the J gene TRBJ1-5; D is ambiguous. Germline V lookup: CDR1 SGHRS, CDR2 YFSETQ. V dropped 0 bases and J dropped 7 bases, with 8 bases sitting between them. The CDR3 sequence is 13 residues long.

This clone was observed a few times. CDR3 sequence (DNA): TGTGCCTGGAGCGGCTATTATAACACTGAAGCTTTCTTT. Its translation: CAWSGYYNTEAFF. V is TRBV30 and J is TRBJ1-1; unclear D gene. CDR3 length: 13 amino acids. The germline CDR1 and CDR2 sequences are GTSNPN and SVGIG (reference sequence). V shed 3 bases and J shed 2 bases, with 10 bases lying between them.

This clone was detected a few times. This CDR3 is CAWLILGGTQYF. CDR3 nucleotide sequence: TGTGCCTGGCTTATCCTAGGGGGAACGCAGTATTTT. V usage is TRBV30 and J usage is TRBJ2-3, with TRBD1 as a possible D gene (6 bases). This CDR3 is built from 12 residues. CDR1 GTSNPN and CDR2 SVGIG come from the germline V gene (reference sequence). The ends were cut back, 5 bases at V and 9 bases at J, with 15 bases in the middle.

This sequence joins TRBV7-9 and TRBJ1-2; no definite D call. Trimming took 2 bases from V and 8 from J, leaving 6 bases between them. Germline CDR1 SEHNR, CDR2 FQNEAQ (reference sequence). The CDR3 has 11 amino acids. DNA of the CDR3: TGTGCCAGCAGCTTATTTCCGGGCTACACCTTC. Protein product: CASSLFPGYTF.